The clone carrying this TCR beta chain was seen a single time. Antigen: not known. Measured with immunoSEQ multiplex PCR; TCRdb has only the in-frame clones, and not every one. The sample lists about 2.1 million clones, just over 90% occurring once. The sample originates from a study of shared clonotypes between healthy human individuals. About the research overall: CD4 naive and CD4 memory each took three plates per donor, while CD8 naive took two and CD8 memory one. Broader study findings: Although depth was large, rarefaction showed that sequencing of the sorted subsets was incomplete.

Germline V gives CDR1 LNHNV, CDR2 YYDKDF (reference sequence). There are 13 residues in the CDR3. V shed 8 bases and J shed 6 bases, with 15 bases lying between them. The naive CD8 population came from CD45RO-negative cells selected for CCR7, without terminally differentiated effector memory CD45RA+ cells. This sequence was found in a man younger than 35 in good health. Some clones in this sample may be carry-over from other donors' samples. The V gene is TRBV15, the J gene TRBJ2-3; D gene uncertain. Sequencing was done on a sample of naive CD8+ T cells from PBMCs. This CDR3 is CATRATSEDTQYF. The CDR3 DNA is TGTGCCACCCGCGCCACTTCCGAGGATACGCAGTATTTT.